The entry that follows covers one T cell receptor beta chain sequence. Its antigen is currently unknown. Naive CD8 isolation took CD45RO-negative cells positively selected for CCR7 and excluded terminally differentiated effector memory CD45RA+ cells. The CDR3 has 13 amino acids. The V gene end was trimmed by 7 bases and the J gene end by 6 bases; junction bases not matched to a gene: 7. Germline V lookup: CDR1 LNHDA, CDR2 SQIVND (reference sequence). The record originates from a study of shared clonotypes between healthy human individuals. Overall study context: Each donor's CD8 memory used one plate, CD8 naive two, each CD4 subset three. Whole-study findings and limits: Naive subsets, compared against memory subsets, generally had larger estimated richness values. Depth of sequencing was expected to influence donor clonotype sharing.

Libraries were prepared by immunoSEQ multiplex PCR; TCRdb keeps only in-frame clonotypes and omits some of them. Of about 2.2 million clones in the sample, roughly 95% were seen once. The V gene is TRBV19, the J gene TRBJ1-1; 8 bases match TRBD1. The sample consisted of naive CD8+ T cells from PBMCs. This TCR was sampled from a man aged 18 to 29 in good health. Some clones in this sample may be carry-over from other donors' samples. The CDR3 region has the DNA TGTGCCAGTACCTGGACAGGGAATTCTGAAGCTTTCTTT. Its translation: CASTWTGNSEAFF.